Listed here are 32 T cell receptor beta chains from one sample, sequenced in a study of T cell repertoires in cytomegalovirus infection. No cognate antigen is known for these TCRs. A single record per CDR3 protein comes from TCRdb applying MiXCR to the reads. Of 750,000 to 950,000 distinct CDR3 sequences listed, about 29% are singletons. The sequencing used cultured CD8+ T cells from PBMCs, collected from culture after CMV antigen stimulation. The origin of the receptors is a human donor in good health (CMV status not recorded). Some clones in this sample may be carry-over from other donors' samples.

V usage is TRBV19 and J usage is TRBJ1-2, with D hard to call. Germline-derived CDR1 and CDR2 are LNHDA and SQIVND (reference sequence). This CDR3 region has 14 residues. V gave up 3 bases and J gave up 4 bases, with 12 bases separating them. DNA for the CDR3: TGTGCCAGTAGTATCGGGGTTATAATCTATGGCTACACCTTC. This translates into CASSIGVIIYGYTF. Variable domain in full (rest from reference TRBV19 and TRBJ1-2): DGGITQSPKYLFRKEGQNVTLSCEQNLNHDAMYWYRQDPGQGLRLIYYSQIVNDFQKGDIAEGYSVSREKKESFPLTVTSAQKNPTAFYLCASSIGVIIYGYTFGSGTRLTVV.

The CDR3 DNA follows: TGTGCCAGCAGCCCCTCCCGGGACAGGAGCTCCTACGAGCAGTACTTC. As protein: CASSPSRDRSSYEQYF. This chain joins TRBV7-6 and TRBJ2-7, with TRBD1 matching 8 bases. V lost 5 bases to trimming and J lost 0 bases; unmatched junction nucleotides: 9. CDR3 length: 16 residues. Per germline, CDR1 SGHVS and CDR2 FNYEAQ.

This clonotype was seen only a few times. V is TRBV6-1 and J is TRBJ1-6, with TRBD1 matching 9 bases. Germline V gene lookup returns CDR1 MNHNS and CDR2 SASEGT. J was trimmed by 10 bases and V by 2 bases; bases with no gene match: 9. The CDR3 length is 16 residues. In nucleotides, the CDR3 is TGTGCCAGCAGTGAAAGGAGGGGACAGGGTGGATCACCCCTCCACTTT. Its translation is CASSERRGQGGSPLHF.

In its sample, this clonotype was seen once. The CDR3 here is CARKTGAHAYGYTF. The DNA of the CDR3 is TGTGCCAGGAAAACAGGGGCCCACGCCTATGGCTACACCTTC. The V and J genes are TRBV3-1 and TRBJ1-2, with 7 positions matching TRBD1. Germline assignment: CDR1 LGHDT and CDR2 YNNKEL (reference sequence). V shed 9 bases, J shed 4 bases, and the junction held 11 bases outside the gene matches. CDR3 length: 14 residues.

This clonotype was seen more than once but under ten times. The rearrangement links TRBV7-9 to TRBJ1-1, with D perhaps matching TRBD1 (6 bases). Germline CDR1 is SEHNR and CDR2 is FQNEAQ (reference sequence). The V gene lost 5 bases and the J gene lost 2 bases, with 18 bases spanning the gap. This CDR3 contains 16 residues. In DNA, the CDR3 is TGTGCCAGCAGCGGGGGGGGCAGGACAGTTAACACTGAAGCTTTCTTT. Protein sequence: CASSGGGRTVNTEAFF. The whole variable domain, remainder taken from reference TRBV7-9 and TRBJ1-1, is DTGVSQNPRHKITKRGQNVTFRCDPISEHNRLYWYRQTLGQGPEFLTYFQNEAQLEKSRLLSDRFSAERPKGSFSTLEIQRTEQGDSAMYLCASSGGGRTVNTEAFFGQGTRLTVV.

The rearrangement joins TRBV5-1 to TRBJ1-4, with 8 bases lining up with TRBD1. CDR1 is SGHRS and CDR2 is YFSETQ in the germline V gene. This CDR3 region has 17 residues. V shed 0 bases, J shed 7 bases, and the junction held 11 bases outside the gene matches. CDR3: CASSLAVAGGAGEKLFF. In DNA form, the CDR3 reads TGCGCCAGCAGCTTGGCGGTAGCAGGGGGCGCCGGTGAAAAACTGTTTTTT.

This clonotype appeared a few times. The genes are TRBV19 and TRBJ2-1; D is perhaps TRBD2 (6 bases). CDR3 length: 15 amino acids. In germline, CDR1 is LNHDA, CDR2 SQIVND (reference sequence). Trimming cost V 4 bases and J 10 bases, with 20 bases left between them. CDR3 sequence reads: CASSTEKHSSAEQFF. Here the CDR3 DNA reads TGTGCCAGTAGTACGGAAAAGCATTCTAGCGCCGAGCAGTTCTTC. The whole variable domain, remainder taken from reference TRBV19 and TRBJ2-1, is DGGITQSPKYLFRKEGQNVTLSCEQNLNHDAMYWYRQDPGQGLRLIYYSQIVNDFQKGDIAEGYSVSREKKESFPLTVTSAQKNPTAFYLCASSTEKHSSAEQFFGPGTRLTVL.

The chain uses TRBV6-2 or TRBV6-3 and TRBJ1-4; D is perhaps TRBD1 (6 bases). CDR1 MNHEY and CDR2 SVGEGT come from the germline V gene. This CDR3 spans 14 amino acids. Between the trimmed V and J ends, which lost 0 bases and 7 bases, there was a span of 9 bases. CDR3 amino acids: CASSYSGGREKLFF. Written as DNA, the CDR3 is TGTGCCAGCAGTTACTCTGGGGGCCGTGAAAAACTGTTTTTT.

The table lists this clonotype with a few counts. This sequence joins TRBV6-5 and TRBJ1-1; D remains unclear. Germline V gene sequence: CDR1 MNHEY, CDR2 SVGAGI. This CDR3 region has 15 residues. With 2 bases removed from V and 1 base from J, the gap between germline ends came to 11 bases. CDR3 nucleotide sequence: TGTGCCAGCAGTTACGATAGTTTAGGGAACACTGAAGCTTTCTTT. Its protein is CASSYDSLGNTEAFF.

The chain joins TRBV19 to TRBJ1-5; D uncertain. V lost 7 bases and J 0 bases, leaving 13 bases between the germline ends. The CDR3 runs to 15 residues. The V gene's germline CDR1 is LNHDA and CDR2 SQIVND (reference sequence). CDR3 sequence: CASTVGGSSNQPQHF. The CDR3 DNA reads TGTGCCAGTACCGTGGGAGGGAGTAGCAATCAGCCCCAGCATTTT.

The genes are TRBV15 and TRBJ1-5; weak D call: TRBD1 (6 bases). Trimming pared 3 bases from V and 1 base from J, leaving 10 bases between. The CDR3 runs 15 residues. Germline V gives CDR1 LNHNV, CDR2 YYDKDF (reference sequence). The CDR3 loop reads CATSRAGASNQPQHF. CDR3 nucleotides: TGTGCCACCAGCAGGGCGGGGGCCAGCAATCAGCCCCAGCATTTT.

A few counts support this clonotype. The chain recombines TRBV27 with TRBJ1-2; possible D gene TRBD1, 6 bases. Trimming shortened V by 2 bases and J by 2 bases, and 15 bases separated the two germline ends. Per germline, CDR1 MNHEY and CDR2 SMNVEV (reference sequence). This CDR3 is built from 16 residues. The CDR3 loop reads CASSLASGATNYGYTF. CDR3 bases: TGTGCCAGCAGTTTAGCTTCGGGGGCGACGAACTATGGCTACACCTTC.

This clonotype was observed at least ten times. The chain uses TRBV10-3 and TRBJ1-1; D is ambiguous. Germline CDR1 is ENHRY and CDR2 is SYGVKD. Trimming removed 7 bases from V and 1 base from J, with 16 bases in between. The CDR3 totals 15 residues. In DNA, the CDR3 is TGTGCCATCAAAAGAGATGTGGTCTCGAACACTGAAGCTTTCTTT. This encodes CAIKRDVVSNTEAFF.

This clonotype was counted a few times. The rearrangement joins TRBV6-5 to TRBJ2-6; 7 nucleotides align to TRBD2. V lost 2 bases, J lost 1 base, and 14 bases stayed unmatched. The CDR3 spans 20 residues. From germline, CDR1 is MNHEY and CDR2 SVGAGI. CDR3 loop: CASSYSGTRKPTSGANVLTF. The CDR3 DNA follows: TGTGCCAGCAGTTACAGCGGGACTCGTAAACCTACTTCTGGGGCCAACGTCCTGACTTTC.

V gene TRBV20-1 combines with J gene TRBJ2-1; 11 positions match TRBD2. V shed 5 bases and J 9 bases; nucleotides not matched to a gene: 18. CDR1 and CDR2 (germline): DFQATT, SNEGSKA (reference sequence). The CDR3 length is 17 residues. The CDR3 here is CSAPSTSGGDLQGEQFF. The CDR3 DNA reads TGCAGTGCTCCCTCCACTAGCGGGGGCGATCTACAGGGTGAGCAGTTCTTC.

The V gene is TRBV4-2, the J gene TRBJ2-5, with 8 bases identical to TRBD2. CDR3 size: 17 residues. The V segment lost 0 bases and the J segment 1 base; nucleotides outside the gene matches: 7. In germline, CDR1 is LGHNA, CDR2 YNFKEQ. The CDR3 region is CASSQDRRGGLQETQYF. The CDR3 DNA sequence: TGTGCCAGCAGCCAAGATCGCCGGGGGGGCCTCCAAGAGACCCAGTACTTC.

This clonotype came up a few times. The rearrangement uses TRBV12-3 or TRBV12-4 and TRBJ1-1, with no clear D. Trimming left V 6 bases short and J 1 base short, with 12 bases between. The CDR3 length is 14 residues. CDR3 in DNA: TGTGCCAGCAGAGAGGAGAGATCGAACACTGAAGCTTTCTTT. Encoded protein: CASREERSNTEAFF.

This clonotype appeared a single time. Given a much more abundant clone one base away, this may be a read error. The chain recombines TRBV7-6 with TRBJ1-1; TRBD1 aligns across 7 bases. This CDR3 has 15 residues. Germline assignment: CDR1 SGHVS and CDR2 FNYEAQ. CDR3 in amino acids: CVSSLGAGGNREAFF. Written as DNA, the CDR3 is TGTGTCAGCAGCTTAGGGGCAGGGGGTAATCGGGAAGCTTTCTTT.

This chain connects TRBV20-1 to TRBJ2-2, with D perhaps TRBD1 or TRBD2 (5 bases each). CDR3 length: 15 residues. The V gene lost 1 base and the J gene lost 2 bases, with 11 bases spanning the gap. CDR1 and CDR2 (germline): DFQATT, SNEGSKA (reference sequence). CDR3 loop: CSARAVGTNTGELFF. CDR3 DNA sequence: TGCAGTGCTAGAGCAGTGGGGACCAACACCGGGGAGCTGTTTTTT.

This clonotype was seen only a few times. The chain uses TRBV19 and TRBJ2-7, with 7 positions matching TRBD1. J gave up 3 bases and V 4 bases, and 9 bases lay outside the gene matches. Germline CDR1 is LNHDA and CDR2 is SQIVND (reference sequence). The CDR3 consists of 15 residues. The CDR3, as DNA: TGTGCCAGTAGTAAGGGCAGGGGGAGCTTCTACGAGCAGTACTTC. It specifies CASSKGRGSFYEQYF.

V usage is TRBV2 and J usage is TRBJ2-7, with a possible D match to TRBD2 (6 bases). This CDR3 spans 15 amino acids. The germline V gene encodes CDR1 SNHLY and CDR2 FYNNEI. Trimming took 5 bases from V and 1 from J, leaving 15 bases between them. In nucleotides, the CDR3 is TGTGCCAGCAGTCCGGAGGGGTTACGATCCTACGAGCAGTACTTC. This gives the protein CASSPEGLRSYEQYF.

The gene calls are TRBV6-6 and TRBJ1-2; 11 bases align to TRBD1. The CDR3 consists of 15 residues. V shed 2 bases, J shed 5 bases, and the junction held 4 bases outside the gene matches. The germline V gene encodes CDR1 MNHNY and CDR2 SVGAGI (reference sequence). The CDR3 DNA reads as TGTGCCAGCAGTTACGGGACAGGGGGAGAGTATGGCTACACCTTC. It encodes CASSYGTGGEYGYTF.

CDR3 sequence (DNA): TGTGCCAGCAGCTTAGTTCGGGTGAAGGATGAAAAACTGTTTTTT. Encoded protein: CASSLVRVKDEKLFF. The rearrangement uses TRBV7-8 and TRBJ1-4; D gene uncertain. The CDR3 consists of 15 residues. The V and J ends lost 1 base and 6 bases respectively, with 12 bases between them. The germline gives CDR1 SGHVS, CDR2 FQNEAQ.

There are many counts of this clonotype. This chain uses TRBV7-2 with TRBJ2-1; TRBD2 aligns across 12 bases. The CDR3 extends over 20 amino acids. CDR1 and CDR2 (germline): SGHTA, FQGNSA. The junction had 13 bases not matched to a gene; V was cut back by 3 bases and J by 1 base. DNA of the CDR3: TGTGCCAGCAGCTTGACTAGCGGGGGCCTTCGCCACTTATCCTACAATGAGCAGTTCTTC. This sequence encodes CASSLTSGGLRHLSYNEQFF.

V and J are TRBV7-9 and TRBJ1-2, with a weak D call TRBD1 (6 bases). Germline CDR1 is SEHNR and CDR2 is FQNEAQ (reference sequence). CDR3 length: 13 residues. The germline V and J ends were trimmed by 5 bases and 9 bases, with 16 bases remaining between them. The CDR3 here is CASSLGTSDRYTF. The DNA of the CDR3 is TGTGCCAGCAGCCTCGGGACATCCGATCGCTACACCTTC. Variable domain in full (rest from reference TRBV7-9 and TRBJ1-2): DTGVSQNPRHKITKRGQNVTFRCDPISEHNRLYWYRQTLGQGPEFLTYFQNEAQLEKSRLLSDRFSAERPKGSFSTLEIQRTEQGDSAMYLCASSLGTSDRYTFGSGTRLTVV.

This clonotype has only a few counts. The rearrangement uses TRBV7-9 and TRBJ2-1; 7 bases fit TRBD2. The V segment lost 5 bases and the J segment 5 bases; nucleotides outside the gene matches: 9. Germline V gene lookup returns CDR1 SEHNR and CDR2 FQNEAQ (reference sequence). The length of the CDR3 is 15 residues. CDR3 DNA: TGTGCCAGCAGCCCCAAAAAACGGGGGGACAATGAGCAGTTCTTC. Its protein product is CASSPKKRGDNEQFF.

This clonotype was seen more than once but under ten times. This chain uses TRBV2 with TRBJ1-5; 8 bases line up with TRBD1. The CDR3 is 16 residues long. CDR1 is SNHLY and CDR2 is FYNNEI in the germline V gene. Unmatched junction bases numbered 9, after V lost 6 bases and J lost 2 bases. CDR3 residues: CASRKTDRVGNQPQHF. The CDR3 DNA sequence: TGTGCCAGCAGGAAAACGGACAGGGTCGGCAATCAGCCCCAGCATTTT.

The chain recombines TRBV29-1 with TRBJ1-2; tentative D call: TRBD1 (5 bases). Germline lookup yields CDR1 SQVTM and CDR2 ANQGSEA. CDR3 length: 12 residues. Trimming took 6 bases from V and 3 from J, leaving 11 bases between them. Written as DNA, the CDR3 is TGCAGCGTCCCCAAAGGGGACTATGGCTACACCTTC. It is translated as CSVPKGDYGYTF.

The rearrangement uses TRBV7-6 and TRBJ2-2, with D uncertain. The germline V gene has CDR1 SGHVS and CDR2 FNYEAQ. Between the trimmed V and J ends, which lost 1 base and 4 bases, there was a span of 7 bases. CDR3 length: 14 amino acids. The CDR3 protein is CASSLGQRTGELFF. The CDR3 DNA is TGTGCCAGCAGCTTAGGGCAGCGCACCGGGGAGCTGTTTTTT.

The chain recombines TRBV7-3 with TRBJ2-2; 10 bases are shared with TRBD1. Germline V CDR1 and CDR2: SGHTA, FQGTGA. CDR3 length: 14 amino acids. The trim removed 4 bases at V and 7 bases at J, leaving 3 bases unmatched. This chain's CDR3 is CASSWGQGIGELFF. The CDR3 DNA follows: TGTGCCAGCAGCTGGGGACAGGGGATCGGGGAGCTGTTTTTT.

This clonotype occurred many times. The chain has TRBV7-9 and TRBJ2-6; 9 bases fit TRBD1. The V gene end was trimmed by 7 bases and the J gene end by 2 bases; junction bases not matched to a gene: 6. This CDR3 contains 16 residues. Germline values: CDR1 SEHNR, CDR2 FQNEAQ (reference sequence). The CDR3 DNA follows: TGTGCCAGCACACCCGGGACAGGGACTGGGGCCAACGTCCTGACTTTC. Translated: CASTPGTGTGANVLTF.

The chain links TRBV6-8 to TRBJ2-1, with D possibly TRBD1 on 5 matching bases. Trimming shortened V by 0 bases and J by 5 bases, and 14 bases separated the two germline ends. The germline V gene encodes CDR1 MNHGY and CDR2 SAAAGT. This CDR3 is built from 16 residues. The CDR3 loop reads CASSYSGPAPHNEQFF. The CDR3 DNA sequence: TGTGCCAGCAGTTACTCGGGGCCGGCCCCACACAATGAGCAGTTCTTC.